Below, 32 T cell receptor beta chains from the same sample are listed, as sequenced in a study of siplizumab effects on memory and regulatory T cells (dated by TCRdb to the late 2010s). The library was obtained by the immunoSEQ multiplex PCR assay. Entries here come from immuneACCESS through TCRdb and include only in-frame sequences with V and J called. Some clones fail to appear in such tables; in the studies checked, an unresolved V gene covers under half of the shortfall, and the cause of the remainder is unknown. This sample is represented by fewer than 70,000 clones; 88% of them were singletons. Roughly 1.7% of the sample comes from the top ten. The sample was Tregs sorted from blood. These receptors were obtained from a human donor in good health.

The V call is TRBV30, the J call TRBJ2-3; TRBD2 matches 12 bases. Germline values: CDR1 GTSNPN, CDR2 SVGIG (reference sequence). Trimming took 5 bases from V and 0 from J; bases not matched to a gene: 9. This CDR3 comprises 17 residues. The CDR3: CAWGRLAGAPSTDTQYF. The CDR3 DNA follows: TGTGCCTGGGGCAGACTAGCGGGAGCGCCGAGCACAGATACGCAGTATTTT.

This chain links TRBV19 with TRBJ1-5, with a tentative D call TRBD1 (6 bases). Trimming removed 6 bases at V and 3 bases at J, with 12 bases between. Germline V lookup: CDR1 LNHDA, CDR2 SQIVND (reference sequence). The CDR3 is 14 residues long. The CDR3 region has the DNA TGTGCCAGTAGATTAACAGGGTTCAATCAGCCCCAGCATTTT. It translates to CASRLTGFNQPQHF. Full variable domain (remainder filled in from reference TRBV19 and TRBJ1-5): DGGITQSPKYLFRKEGQNVTLSCEQNLNHDAMYWYRQDPGQGLRLIYYSQIVNDFQKGDIAEGYSVSREKKESFPLTVTSAQKNPTAFYLCASRLTGFNQPQHFGDGTRLSIL.

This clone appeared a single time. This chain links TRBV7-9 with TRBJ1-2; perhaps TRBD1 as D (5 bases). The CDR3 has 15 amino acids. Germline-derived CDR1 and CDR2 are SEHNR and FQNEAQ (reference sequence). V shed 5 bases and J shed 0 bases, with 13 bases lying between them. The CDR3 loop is CASSPDIFANYGYTF. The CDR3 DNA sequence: TGTGCCAGCAGCCCGGACATCTTTGCTAACTATGGCTACACCTTC.

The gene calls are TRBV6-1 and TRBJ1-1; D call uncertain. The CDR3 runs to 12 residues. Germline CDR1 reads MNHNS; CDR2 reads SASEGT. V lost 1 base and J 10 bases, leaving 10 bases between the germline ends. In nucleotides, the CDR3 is TGTGCCAGCAGTGAAGGTTATACGAGAGCTTTCTTT. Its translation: CASSEGYTRAFF.

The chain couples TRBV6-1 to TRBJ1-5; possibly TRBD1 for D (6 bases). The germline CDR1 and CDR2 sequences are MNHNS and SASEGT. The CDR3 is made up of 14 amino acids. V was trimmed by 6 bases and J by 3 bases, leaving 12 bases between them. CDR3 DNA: TGTGCCAGCAGGAGGGGGACATCCAATCAGCCCCAGCATTTT. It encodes CASRRGTSNQPQHF.

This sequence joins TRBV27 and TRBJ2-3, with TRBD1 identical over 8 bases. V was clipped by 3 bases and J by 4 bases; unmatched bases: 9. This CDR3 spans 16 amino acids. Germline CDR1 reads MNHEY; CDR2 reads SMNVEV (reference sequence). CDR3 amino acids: CASSFLRTGRPDTQYF. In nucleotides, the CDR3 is TGTGCCAGCAGTTTCCTCCGGACAGGGAGACCAGATACGCAGTATTTT.

CDR3 nucleotides: TGTGCCAGCAGTTTGTCTAGCGGGAGAACTGGTGGGGCCAACGTCCTGACTTTC. Translating it yields CASSLSSGRTGGANVLTF. The V call is TRBV28, the J call TRBJ2-6, with 10 bases fitting TRBD2. With V trimmed by 3 bases and J by 3 bases, 8 bases remained unmatched. The germline V gene encodes CDR1 MDHEN and CDR2 SYDVKM. The CDR3 contains 18 residues.

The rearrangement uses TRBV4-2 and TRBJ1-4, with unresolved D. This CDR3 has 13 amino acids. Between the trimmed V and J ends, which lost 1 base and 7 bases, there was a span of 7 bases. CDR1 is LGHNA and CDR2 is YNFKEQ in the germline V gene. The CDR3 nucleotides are TGTGCCAGCAGCCAAGGGCCCTCTGAAAAACTGTTTTTT. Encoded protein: CASSQGPSEKLFF.

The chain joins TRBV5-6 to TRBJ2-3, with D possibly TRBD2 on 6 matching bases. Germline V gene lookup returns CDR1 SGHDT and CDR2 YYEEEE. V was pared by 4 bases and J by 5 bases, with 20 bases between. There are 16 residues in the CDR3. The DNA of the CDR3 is TGTGCCAGCAGCGACCAGCTAGCGAGGGCCGGAGATACGCAGTATTTT. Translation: CASSDQLARAGDTQYF.

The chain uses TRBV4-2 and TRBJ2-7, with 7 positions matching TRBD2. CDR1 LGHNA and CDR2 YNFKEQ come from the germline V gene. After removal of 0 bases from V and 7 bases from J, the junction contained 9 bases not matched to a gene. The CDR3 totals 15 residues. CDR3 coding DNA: TGTGCCAGCAGCCAAGATCTTTGGGCGGGAGATGAGCAGTACTTC. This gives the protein CASSQDLWAGDEQYF.

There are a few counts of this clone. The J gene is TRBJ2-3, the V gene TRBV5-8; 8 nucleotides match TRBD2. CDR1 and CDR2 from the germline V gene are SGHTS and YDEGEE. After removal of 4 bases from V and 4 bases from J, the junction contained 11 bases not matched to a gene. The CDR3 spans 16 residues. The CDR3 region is CASSPGLTAGADTQYF. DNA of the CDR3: TGTGCCAGCAGCCCCGGACTAACAGCGGGAGCAGATACGCAGTATTTT.

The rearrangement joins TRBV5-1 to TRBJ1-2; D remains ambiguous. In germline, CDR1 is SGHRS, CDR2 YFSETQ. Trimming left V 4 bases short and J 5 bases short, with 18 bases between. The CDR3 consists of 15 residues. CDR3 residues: CASSVTATGGYGYTF. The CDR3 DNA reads TGCGCCAGCAGCGTCACAGCCACGGGAGGGTATGGCTACACCTTC. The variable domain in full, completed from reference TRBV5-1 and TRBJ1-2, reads KAGVTQTPRYLIKTRGQQVTLSCSPISGHRSVSWYQQTPGQGLQFLFEYFSETQRNKGNFPGRFSGRQFSNSRSEMNVSTLELGDSALYLCASSVTATGGYGYTFGSGTRLTVV.

The CDR3 nucleotides are TGTGCCAGCAGCCAAGGACTGTCCGGGGGGACCTACGAGCAGTACTTC. Residues: CASSQGLSGGTYEQYF. The chain links TRBV14 to TRBJ2-7; 7 bases agree with TRBD2. V lost 1 base to trimming and J lost 2 bases; unmatched junction nucleotides: 8. Germline V gene lookup returns CDR1 SGHDN and CDR2 FVKESK. The CDR3 consists of 16 residues.

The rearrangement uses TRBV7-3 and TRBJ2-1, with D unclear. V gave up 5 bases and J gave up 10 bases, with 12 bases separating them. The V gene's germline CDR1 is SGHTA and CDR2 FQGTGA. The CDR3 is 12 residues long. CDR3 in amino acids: CASSPTLGEQFF. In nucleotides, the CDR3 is TGTGCCAGCAGCCCGACTTTAGGCGAGCAGTTCTTC. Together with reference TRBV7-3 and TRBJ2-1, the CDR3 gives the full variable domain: GAGVSQTPSNKVTEKGKYVELRCDPISGHTALYWYRQSLGQGPEFLIYFQGTGAADDSGLPNDRFFAVRPEGSVSTLKIQRTERGDSAVYLCASSPTLGEQFFGPGTRLTVL.

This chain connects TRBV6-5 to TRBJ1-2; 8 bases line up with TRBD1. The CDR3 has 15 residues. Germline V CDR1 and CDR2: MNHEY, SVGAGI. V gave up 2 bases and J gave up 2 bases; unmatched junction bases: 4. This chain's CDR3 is CASSYGQGGNYGYTF. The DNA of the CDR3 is TGTGCCAGCAGTTACGGACAGGGCGGGAACTATGGCTACACCTTC.

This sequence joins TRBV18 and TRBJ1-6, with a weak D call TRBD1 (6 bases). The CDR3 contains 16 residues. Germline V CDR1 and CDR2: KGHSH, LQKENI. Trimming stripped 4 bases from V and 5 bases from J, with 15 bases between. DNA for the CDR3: TGTGCCAGCTCACGATATACAGGGATCAATAATTCACCCCTCCACTTT. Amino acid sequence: CASSRYTGINNSPLHF.

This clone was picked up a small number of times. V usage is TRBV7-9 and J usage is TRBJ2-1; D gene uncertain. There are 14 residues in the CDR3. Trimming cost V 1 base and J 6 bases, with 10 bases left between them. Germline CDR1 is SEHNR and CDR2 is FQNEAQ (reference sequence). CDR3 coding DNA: TGTGCCAGCAGCTTAGATTACAGTTTCAATGAGCAGTTCTTC. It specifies CASSLDYSFNEQFF.

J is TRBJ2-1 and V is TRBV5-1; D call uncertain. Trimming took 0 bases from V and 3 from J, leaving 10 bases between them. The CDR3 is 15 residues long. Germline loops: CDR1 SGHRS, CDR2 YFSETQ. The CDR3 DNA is TGCGCCAGCAGCTTGGGGCCCGACCTCTACAATGAGCAGTTCTTC. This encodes CASSLGPDLYNEQFF.

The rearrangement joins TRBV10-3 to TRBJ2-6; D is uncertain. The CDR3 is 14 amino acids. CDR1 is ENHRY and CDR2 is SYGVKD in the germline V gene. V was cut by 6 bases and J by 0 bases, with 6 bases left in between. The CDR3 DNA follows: TGTGCCATCAGGGCAGGCTCTGGGGCCAACGTCCTGACTTTC. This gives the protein CAIRAGSGANVLTF.

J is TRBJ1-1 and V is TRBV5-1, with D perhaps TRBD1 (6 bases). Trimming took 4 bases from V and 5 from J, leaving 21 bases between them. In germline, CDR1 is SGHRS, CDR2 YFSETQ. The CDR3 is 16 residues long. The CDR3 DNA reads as TGCGCCAGCAGCCAAAATCAGGGGACCCTGGGGACTGAAGCTTTCTTT. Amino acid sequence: CASSQNQGTLGTEAFF.

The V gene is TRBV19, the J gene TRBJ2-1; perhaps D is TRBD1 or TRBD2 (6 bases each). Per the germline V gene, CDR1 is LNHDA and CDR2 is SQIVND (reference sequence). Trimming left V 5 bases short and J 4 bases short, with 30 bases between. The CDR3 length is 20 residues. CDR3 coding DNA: TGTGCCAGTAGTGGTAGTTTTATTTGGAGGGCCAGGGGTGGATACAATGAGCAGTTCTTC. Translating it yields CASSGSFIWRARGGYNEQFF.

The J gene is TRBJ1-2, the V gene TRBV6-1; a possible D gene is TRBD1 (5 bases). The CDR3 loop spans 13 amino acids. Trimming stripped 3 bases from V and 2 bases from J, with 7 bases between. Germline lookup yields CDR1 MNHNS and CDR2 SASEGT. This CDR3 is CASSEQGNYGYTF. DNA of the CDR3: TGTGCCAGCAGTGAGCAGGGCAACTATGGCTACACCTTC.

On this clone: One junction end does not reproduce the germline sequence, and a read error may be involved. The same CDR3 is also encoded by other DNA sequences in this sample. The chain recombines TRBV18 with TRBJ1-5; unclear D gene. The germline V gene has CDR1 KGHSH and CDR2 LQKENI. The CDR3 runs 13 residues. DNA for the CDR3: TGTGCCAGCTCACCGGAACCGGCACAGCCCCAGCACTTT. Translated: CASSPEPAQPQHF.

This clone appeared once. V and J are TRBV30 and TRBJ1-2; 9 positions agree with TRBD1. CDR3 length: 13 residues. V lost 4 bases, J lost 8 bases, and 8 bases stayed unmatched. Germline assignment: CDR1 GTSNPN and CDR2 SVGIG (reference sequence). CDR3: CAWMLGTGHGYTF. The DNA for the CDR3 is TGTGCCTGGATGCTCGGGACAGGGCACGGCTACACCTTC. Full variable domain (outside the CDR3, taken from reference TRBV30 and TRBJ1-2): SQTIHQWPATLVQPVGSPLSLECTVEGTSNPNLYWYRQAAGRGLQLLFYSVGIGQISSEVPQNLSASRPQDRQFILSSKKLLLSDSGFYLCAWMLGTGHGYTFGSGTRLTVV.

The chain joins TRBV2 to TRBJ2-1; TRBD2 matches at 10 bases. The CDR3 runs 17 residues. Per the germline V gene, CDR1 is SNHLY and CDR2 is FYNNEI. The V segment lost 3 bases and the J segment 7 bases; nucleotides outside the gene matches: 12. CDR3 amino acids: CASSDEQGLADYNEQFF. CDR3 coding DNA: TGTGCCAGCAGTGACGAACAAGGACTAGCGGATTATAATGAGCAGTTCTTC.

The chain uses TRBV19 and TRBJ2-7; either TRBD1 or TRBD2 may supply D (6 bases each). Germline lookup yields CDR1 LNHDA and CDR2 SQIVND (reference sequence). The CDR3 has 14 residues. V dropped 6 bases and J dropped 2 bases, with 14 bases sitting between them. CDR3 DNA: TGTGCCAGTAGGAAGGAGGGGGGTCCCTACGAGCAGTACTTC. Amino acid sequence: CASRKEGGPYEQYF.

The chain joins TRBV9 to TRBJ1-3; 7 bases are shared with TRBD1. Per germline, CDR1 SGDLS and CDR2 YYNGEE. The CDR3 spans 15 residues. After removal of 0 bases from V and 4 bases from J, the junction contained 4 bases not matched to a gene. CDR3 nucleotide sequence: TGTGCCAGCAGCGTAGGTTGGGGACAGGGAAACACCATATATTTT. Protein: CASSVGWGQGNTIYF.

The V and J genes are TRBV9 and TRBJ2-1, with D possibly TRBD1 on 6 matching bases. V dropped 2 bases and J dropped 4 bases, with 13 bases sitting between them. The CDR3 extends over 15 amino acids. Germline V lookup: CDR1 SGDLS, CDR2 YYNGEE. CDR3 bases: TGTGCCAGCAGCGTCATTTCTGGGACATACAATGAGCAGTTCTTC. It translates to CASSVISGTYNEQFF.

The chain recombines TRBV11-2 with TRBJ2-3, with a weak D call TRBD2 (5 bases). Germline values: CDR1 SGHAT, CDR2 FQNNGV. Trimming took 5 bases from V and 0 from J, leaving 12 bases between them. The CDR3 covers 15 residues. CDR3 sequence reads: CASSLDFASTDTQYF. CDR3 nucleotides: TGTGCCAGCAGCCTGGACTTTGCAAGCACAGATACGCAGTATTTT.

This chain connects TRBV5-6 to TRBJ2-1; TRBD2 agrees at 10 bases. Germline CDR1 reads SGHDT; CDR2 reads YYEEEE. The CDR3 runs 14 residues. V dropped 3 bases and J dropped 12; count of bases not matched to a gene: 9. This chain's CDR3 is CASSYGLAVGLQFF. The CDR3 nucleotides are TGTGCCAGCAGCTACGGACTAGCGGTGGGGTTGCAGTTCTTC.

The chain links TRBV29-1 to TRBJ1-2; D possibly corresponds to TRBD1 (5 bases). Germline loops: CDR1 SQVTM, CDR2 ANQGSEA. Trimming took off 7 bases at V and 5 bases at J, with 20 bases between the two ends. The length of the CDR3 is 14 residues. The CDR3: CSGAPDETDYGYTF. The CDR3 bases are TGCAGCGGAGCCCCTGACGAGACAGATTATGGCTACACCTTC. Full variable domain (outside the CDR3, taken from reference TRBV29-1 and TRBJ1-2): SAVISQKPSRDICQRGTSLTIQCQVDSQVTMMFWYRQQPGQSLTLIATANQGSEATYESGFVIDKFPISRPNLTFSTLTVSNMSPEDSSIYLCSGAPDETDYGYTFGSGTRLTVV.

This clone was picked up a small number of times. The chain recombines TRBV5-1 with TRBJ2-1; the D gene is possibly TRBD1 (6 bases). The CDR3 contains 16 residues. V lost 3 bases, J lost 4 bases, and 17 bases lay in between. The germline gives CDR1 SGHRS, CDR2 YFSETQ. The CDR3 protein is CASSWSGTSFYNEQFF. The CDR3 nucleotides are TGCGCCAGCAGCTGGTCGGGGACAAGTTTTTACAATGAGCAGTTCTTC.